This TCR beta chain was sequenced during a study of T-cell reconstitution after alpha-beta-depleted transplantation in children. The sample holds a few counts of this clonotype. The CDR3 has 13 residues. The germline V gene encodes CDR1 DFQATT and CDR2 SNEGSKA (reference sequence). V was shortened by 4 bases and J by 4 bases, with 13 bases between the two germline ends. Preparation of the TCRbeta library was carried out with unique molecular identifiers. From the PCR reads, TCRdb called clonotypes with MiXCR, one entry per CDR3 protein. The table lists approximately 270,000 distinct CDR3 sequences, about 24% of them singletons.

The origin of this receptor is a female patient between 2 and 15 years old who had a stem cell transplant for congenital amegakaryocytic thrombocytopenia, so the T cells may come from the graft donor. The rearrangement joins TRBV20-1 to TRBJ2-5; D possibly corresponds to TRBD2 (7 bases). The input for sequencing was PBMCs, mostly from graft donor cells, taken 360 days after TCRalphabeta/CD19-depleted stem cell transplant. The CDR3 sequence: CSATRGQRETQYF. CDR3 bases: TGCAGTGCTACGCGGGGGCAGCGAGAGACCCAGTACTTC.